The next 16 T cell receptor beta chains were all read from a single sample in a study of blood T cell repertoires in COVID-19. This table comes from immunoSEQ multiplex PCR, and its TCRdb copy is limited to in-frame clones, with some not included. This sample has around 100,000 clones, with roughly 86% found just once. The sample consisted of peripheral blood. The receptors come from a human donor in a cohort sampled during active COVID-19.

The chain uses TRBV5-6 and TRBJ2-7, with 11 bases matching TRBD2. Per the germline V gene, CDR1 is SGHDT and CDR2 is YYEEEE. V lost 4 bases to trimming and J lost 3 bases; unmatched junction nucleotides: 6. CDR3 length: 15 amino acids. CDR3 bases: TGTGCCAGCAGCGGGGGACTAGCGGCACACTACGAGCAGTACTTC. It is translated as CASSGGLAAHYEQYF.

The chain joins TRBV28 to TRBJ1-5, with D possibly being TRBD1 (6 bases). The V gene's germline CDR1 is MDHEN and CDR2 SYDVKM. The CDR3 totals 14 residues. Trimming removed 3 bases from V and 6 bases from J, with 12 bases in between. The DNA of the CDR3 is TGTGCCAGCAGTTTGGTGCAGGGGTCTCAGCCCCAGCATTTT. It translates to CASSLVQGSQPQHF.

The V call is TRBV27, the J call TRBJ2-2, with D maybe TRBD1 (5 bases). The germline V and J ends were trimmed by 8 bases and 6 bases, with 13 bases remaining between them. Germline CDR1 reads MNHEY; CDR2 reads SMNVEV (reference sequence). The CDR3 has 13 residues. The CDR3 region has the DNA TGTGCCAGCTGTACAGGTTGGGCCGGGGAGCTGTTTTTT. Amino acid sequence: CASCTGWAGELFF.

The chain carries TRBV7-2 and TRBJ1-2; no clear D. Trimming took off 5 bases at V and 1 base at J, with 11 bases between the two ends. There are 14 residues in the CDR3. CDR1 SGHTA and CDR2 FQGNSA come from the germline V gene. As DNA, the CDR3 is TGTGCCAGCAGCCGTCCCTCTATTAACTATGGCTACACCTTC. Its translation: CASSRPSINYGYTF. The full variable domain, in which reference TRBV7-2 and TRBJ1-2 provide the parts outside the CDR3, is GAGVSQSPSNKVTEKGKDVELRCDPISGHTALYWYRQSLGQGLEFLIYFQGNSAPDKSGLPSDRFSAERTGGSVSTLTIQRTQQEDSAVYLCASSRPSINYGYTFGSGTRLTVV.

The gene calls are TRBV28 and TRBJ1-3; a weak D match, TRBD1 (5 bases). The CDR3 contains 14 residues. The germline gives CDR1 MDHEN, CDR2 SYDVKM. Trimming cost V 7 bases and J 0 bases, with 10 bases left between them. CDR3 amino acids: CASIRGSSGNTIYF. CDR3 coding DNA: TGTGCCAGCATCCGGGGGAGCTCTGGAAACACCATATATTTT.

The chain combines TRBV3-1 (or the pseudogene TRBV3-2) with TRBJ1-2; 9 bases fit TRBD1. The germline CDR1 and CDR2 sequences are LGHDT and YNNKEL (reference sequence). The J segment lost 5 bases and the V segment lost 1 base, leaving 2 bases of the junction unmatched. The length of the CDR3 is 14 residues. The CDR3 region is CASSQVGQGYGYTF. CDR3 coding DNA: TGTGCCAGCAGCCAAGTTGGACAGGGGTATGGCTACACCTTC.

This chain links TRBV5-8 with TRBJ1-5; 9 bases line up with TRBD1. From germline, CDR1 is SGHTS and CDR2 YDEGEE. Trimming cost V 1 base and J 2 bases; bases outside gene matches: 7. CDR3 size: 17 residues. CDR3 nucleotide sequence: TGTGCCAGCAGCTTGTGGGTCCGGACAGGGGGCAATCAGCCCCAGCATTTT. As protein: CASSLWVRTGGNQPQHF. The full variable domain, with the rest looked up from reference TRBV5-8 and TRBJ1-5, is EAGVTQSPTHLIKTRGQQATLRCSPISGHTSVYWYQQALGLGLQFLLWYDEGEERNRGNFPPRFSGRQFPNYSSELNVNALELEDSALYLCASSLWVRTGGNQPQHFGDGTRLSIL.

The chain joins TRBV29-1 to TRBJ2-7; D gene ambiguous. V was pared by 1 base and J by 3 bases, with 16 bases between. Germline CDR1 SQVTM, CDR2 ANQGSEA. The CDR3 runs 15 residues. CDR3 in amino acids: CSVEGPANSGYEQYF. The CDR3 DNA sequence: TGCAGCGTTGAAGGACCCGCGAATTCGGGCTACGAGCAGTACTTC.

V gene TRBV6-5 combines with J gene TRBJ2-1, with 10 bases matching TRBD1. The CDR3 contains 15 residues. The J segment lost 5 bases and the V segment lost 6 bases, leaving 7 bases of the junction unmatched. Germline loops: CDR1 MNHEY, CDR2 SVGAGI. The CDR3 reads CASSGGTGVDNEQFF. CDR3 coding DNA: TGTGCCAGCAGCGGGGGGACAGGGGTGGACAATGAGCAGTTCTTC.

The chain carries TRBV6-5 and TRBJ2-7; 12 positions agree with TRBD2. This CDR3 region has 16 residues. V lost 0 bases to trimming and J lost 2 bases; unmatched junction nucleotides: 2. Germline CDR1 is MNHEY and CDR2 is SVGAGI. The CDR3 loop reads CASSYSRLAGAYEQYF. The CDR3 DNA reads as TGTGCCAGCAGTTACTCCCGACTAGCGGGAGCCTACGAGCAGTACTTC.

This clone was detected once. The V and J genes are TRBV29-1 and TRBJ2-7; D perhaps matches TRBD2 (6 bases). The CDR3 is made up of 13 amino acids. V was shortened by 1 base and J by 4 bases, with 11 bases between the two germline ends. The germline V gene encodes CDR1 SQVTM and CDR2 ANQGSEA. The CDR3 bases are TGCAGCGTTGAAGTTGGGACTTCATACGAGCAGTACTTC. It specifies CSVEVGTSYEQYF.

Points on this clone: A read error may produce the germline difference seen at one junction end. This sequence joins TRBV4-1 and TRBJ2-3, with TRBD2 as a possible D gene (5 bases). The CDR3 extends over 15 amino acids. Germline loops: CDR1 MGHRA, CDR2 YSYEKL. The CDR3 region is CASRQGGGLGDTQYF. As DNA, the CDR3 is TGCGCCAGCAGGCAAGGTGGCGGGCTAGGGGATACGCAGTATTTT.

This clone was counted only a few times. J is TRBJ2-2 and V is TRBV29-1; a possible D gene is TRBD1 (6 bases). Germline assignment: CDR1 SQVTM and CDR2 ANQGSEA. The CDR3 is 16 amino acids. Trimming cost V 1 base and J 1 base, with 13 bases left between them. The chain's CDR3 is CSVEVGGPLNTGELFF. As DNA, the CDR3 is TGCAGCGTTGAAGTTGGGGGCCCACTGAACACCGGGGAGCTGTTTTTT.

The chain links TRBV6-2 or TRBV6-3 to TRBJ1-2; no reliable D call. The CDR3 consists of 11 residues. The germline CDR1 and CDR2 sequences are MNHEY and SVGEGT. V was shortened by 5 bases and J by 2 bases, with 3 bases between the two germline ends. In DNA, the CDR3 is TGTGCCAGCAGTCTCAACTATGGCTACACCTTC. Translated, it gives CASSLNYGYTF.

V usage is TRBV27 and J usage is TRBJ2-7; D is unclear. Germline V gene sequence: CDR1 MNHEY, CDR2 SMNVEV (reference sequence). Between the trimmed V and J ends, which lost 7 bases and 3 bases, there was a span of 7 bases. This CDR3 spans 11 amino acids. The chain's CDR3 is CASTPRYEQYF. The CDR3 DNA sequence: TGTGCCAGCACTCCTCGCTACGAGCAGTACTTC.

J is TRBJ1-2 and V is TRBV28, with 10 bases that match TRBD1. The V gene end was trimmed by 3 bases and the J gene end by 4 bases; junction bases not matched to a gene: 8. The CDR3 runs 16 residues. The germline V gene encodes CDR1 MDHEN and CDR2 SYDVKM. CDR3 amino acids: CASSLTGGAQVYGYTF. In DNA, the CDR3 is TGTGCCAGCAGTTTGACAGGGGGCGCCCAGGTCTATGGCTACACCTTC.